The rows below give T cell receptor beta chains drawn from one sample of a study of shared clonotypes between healthy human individuals. The repertoire was sequenced with immunoSEQ multiplex PCR; TCRdb's copy has only in-frame clones and lacks some. The sample has around 1.1 million clones, about four fifths seen once. Sequenced material: memory CD4+ T cells from PBMCs. These receptors all stem from a man between 18 and 35 years old in good health. Some clones in this sample may be carry-over from other donors' samples. The CDR3 runs from the conserved cysteine through the conserved F or W. The D gene is left open where the match is weak. The size of a clone is reported for some rows only, either as once, few or many, or as a class for expanded clones.

j_call d_call clone_size v_call cdr3_nt cdr3_aa
TRBJ2-7 TRBD1 NA TRBV5-1 TGCGCCAGCAGCTCGGGACAGGGGGACTACGAGCAGTACTTC CASSSGQGDYEQYF
TRBJ1-3 NA NA TRBV28 TGTGCCAGCAAGGGGCGGGGGCCAGGCGGAGGAAACACCATATATTTT CASKGRGPGGGNTIYF
TRBJ2-3 TRBD1 NA TRBV5-1 TGCGCCAGCAGCCCGGACAGGGGGGGCGCAGATACGCAGTATTTT CASSPDRGGADTQYF
TRBJ2-2 NA NA TRBV9 TGTGCCAGCAGCGTAGATCTCTACACCGGGGAGCTGTTTTTT CASSVDLYTGELFF
TRBJ1-2 NA NA TRBV28 TGTGCCAGCAGTTTAAGGACAGCGCACTATGGCTACACCTTC CASSLRTAHYGYTF
TRBJ1-1 NA NA TRBV7-9 TGTGCCAGCAGTAAAGCGGGGGGTAGTGAAGCTTTCTTT CASSKAGGSEAFF
TRBJ2-1 TRBD2 NA TRBV12-5 TGTGCTAGTGCCCTTGGCGCTAGCGGGAGCAAGGATGAGCAGTTCTTC CASALGASGSKDEQFF
TRBJ1-2 TRBD1 NA TRBV5-8 TGTGCCAGCAGAACACGTGGACAGGGGGTAACTCGCACCTTC CASRTRGQGVTRTF
TRBJ2-6 TRBD1 NA TRBV5-1 TGCGCCAGCAGCCTCCCCACAGGGACAGCGGGGGCCAACGTCCTGACTTTC CASSLPTGTAGANVLTF
TRBJ1-1 TRBD1 NA TRBV5-6 TGTGCCAGCAGCTCAATGACAGGGGTATTGTACACTGAAGCTTTCTTT CASSSMTGVLYTEAFF
TRBJ1-5 NA once TRBV19 TGTGCCAGCCAGACGGGGGCTCTGGGCAATCAGCCCCAGCATTTT CASQTGALGNQPQHF
TRBJ2-5 NA NA TRBV5-5 TGTGCCAGCAGCACTCGAACCGGAGCCCCAGAGACCCAGTACTTC CASSTRTGAPETQYF
TRBJ2-7 NA NA TRBV19 TGTGCCAGTAGTCCCCTTGGCTCATTGGGCGAGCAGTACTTC CASSPLGSLGEQYF
TRBJ2-3 NA NA TRBV19 TGTGCCAGTACCCTGGGACTCAACACAGATACGCAGTATTTT CASTLGLNTDTQYF
TRBJ2-3 TRBD2 NA TRBV5-1 TGCGCCAGCAGCTTTGGGACCGGGACTAGCGGCACAGATACGCAGTATTTT CASSFGTGTSGTDTQYF
TRBJ2-3 NA NA TRBV5-1 TGCGCCAGCAAACTCGAGGCAGATACGCAGTATTTT CASKLEADTQYF
TRBJ1-5 TRBD1 few TRBV19 TGTGCCAGCTCGGCCCTGGCAGGGGGGGATCAGCCCCAGCATTTT CASSALAGGDQPQHF
TRBJ2-2 NA NA TRBV5-1 TGCGCCAGCAGCCCCGAGGGACCCCCGAACACCGGGGAGCTGTTTTTT CASSPEGPPNTGELFF
TRBJ1-1 NA few TRBV7-2 TGTGCCAGCAGCCCTGAGGGCACTGAAGCTTTCTTT CASSPEGTEAFF
TRBJ2-7 NA NA TRBV15 TGTGCCACCTCGTTGATCGGAGGCGGGCTAGCCAACGAGCAGTACTTC CATSLIGGGLANEQYF
TRBJ1-5 NA NA TRBV28 TGTGCCAGCAGTTTGGGTCAGCCCCAGCATTTT CASSLGQPQHF
TRBJ1-2 NA NA TRBV27 TGTGCCAGCAGACCCGGGCGACGGGATGGCTACACCTTC CASRPGRRDGYTF
TRBJ2-7 TRBD2 many TRBV10-1 TGCGCCAGCAGTGAGACTAGCGGTCCCTACGAGCAGTACTTC CASSETSGPYEQYF
TRBJ2-6 NA NA TRBV7-2 TGTGCCAGCAGCCAGGCGAATTCTGGGGCCAACGTCCTGACTTTC CASSQANSGANVLTF
TRBJ2-2 TRBD1 NA TRBV5-1 TGCGCCAGCAGCACGGGACAGCCTACCGGGGAGCTGTTTTTT CASSTGQPTGELFF
TRBJ2-2 NA once TRBV4-1 TGCGCCAGCAGGGTAGGGGTTTTGGGCACCGGGGAGCTGTTTTTT CASRVGVLGTGELFF
TRBJ2-3 TRBD2 NA TRBV7-2 TGTGCCAGCAGCTGGACTAGCGGGATAGGCACAGATACGCAGTATTTT CASSWTSGIGTDTQYF
TRBJ2-6 NA NA TRBV27 TGTGCCAGCAGTTTGGTCCCGCATGGACCCTCTGGGGCCAACGTCCTGACTTTC CASSLVPHGPSGANVLTF
TRBJ2-5 TRBD1 NA TRBV5-1 TGCGCCAGCAGCCGCGACAGGGTCCAAGAGACCCAGTACTTC CASSRDRVQETQYF
TRBJ2-1 NA NA TRBV29-1 TGCAGCGTTCGTAGGTCTTTTCGGGAGCAGTTCTTC CSVRRSFREQFF
TRBJ2-5 TRBD1 many TRBV5-1 TGCGCCAGCAGCCAAGGACAGGGGGGTAGGGAGACCCAGTACTTC CASSQGQGGRETQYF
TRBJ1-5 TRBD1 NA TRBV5-8 TGTGCCAGCAGCAGGCACCGACAGGGAGGCAATCAGCCCCAGCATTTT CASSRHRQGGNQPQHF
TRBJ2-1 TRBD1 NA TRBV28 TGTGCCAGCAGTAAGACGACAGGGGGCAAGTTCTTC CASSKTTGGKFF
TRBJ1-1 NA NA TRBV5-6 TGTGCCAGCAGCCTCTTCCTTACTGAAGCTTTCTTT CASSLFLTEAFF
TRBJ2-7 NA NA TRBV18 TGTGCCAGCTCACAGTGGCAGGGGTCCTACGAGCAGTACTTC CASSQWQGSYEQYF
TRBJ2-4 NA NA TRBV5-6 TGTGCCAGCAGCCCCTTCGGCGTCGACGTAGCCAAAAACATTCAGTACTTC CASSPFGVDVAKNIQYF
TRBJ2-1 NA many TRBV7-9 TGTGCCAGCAGCTTAGCGGTTTTGGAGGGAAGTGAGCAGTTCTTC CASSLAVLEGSEQFF
TRBJ1-5 NA NA TRBV6-5 TGTGCCAGCAGTTACCGGCACCCTAATAGCAATCAGCCCCAGCATTTT CASSYRHPNSNQPQHF
TRBJ2-3 TRBD2 NA TRBV5-1 TGCGCCAGCAGCCTTACTAGCGGGATTAGCACAGATACGCAGTATTTT CASSLTSGISTDTQYF
TRBJ2-7 NA once TRBV6-5 TGTGCCAGCAACCCACAGGGCTCTCGCGAGCAGTACTTC CASNPQGSREQYF
TRBJ1-2 TRBD1 once TRBV5-8 TGTGCCAGCAGCCTCATCGGACAGGACGGCTACACCTTC CASSLIGQDGYTF
TRBJ1-1 NA NA TRBV7-2 TGTGCCAGCAGCTTTAACACAGCGGGCGCTGAAGCTTTCTTT CASSFNTAGAEAFF